This T cell receptor (beta chain) was observed in a study of T cell responses to AZD1222 COVID-19 vaccine. General study findings and limits: There were mostly white British donors and more females than males, and clonal diversity was possibly underestimated.

On this clone itself: Its specificity is unknown.

Only in-frame clones appear in the TCRdb table, and some are missing; sequencing was by immunoSEQ multiplex PCR. The profile shows roughly 120,000 clones, more than 85% of them singletons. The germline V gene encodes CDR1 SGHRS and CDR2 YFSETQ. Trimming at V came to 6 bases and at J to 8 bases, leaving 9 bases not matched to a gene. This CDR3 has 15 amino acids. The rearrangement links TRBV5-1 to TRBJ2-1; 12 bases map to TRBD1. The sequence was collected from an adult in good health. This material consisted of peripheral blood, taken on day 0 of AZD1222 vaccination. The CDR3 here is CASTLGQGAGDEQFF. In nucleotides, the CDR3 is TGCGCCAGCACCCTGGGACAGGGGGCTGGGGATGAGCAGTTCTTC.